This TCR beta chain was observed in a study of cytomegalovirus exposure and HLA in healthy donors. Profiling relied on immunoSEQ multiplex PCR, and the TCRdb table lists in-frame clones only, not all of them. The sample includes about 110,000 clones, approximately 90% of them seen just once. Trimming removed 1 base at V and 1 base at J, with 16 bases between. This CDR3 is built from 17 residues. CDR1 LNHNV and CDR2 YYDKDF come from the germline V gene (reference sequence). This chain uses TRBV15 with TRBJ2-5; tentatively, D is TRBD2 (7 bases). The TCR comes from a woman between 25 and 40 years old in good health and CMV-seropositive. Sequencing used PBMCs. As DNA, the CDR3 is TGTGCCACCAGCAGAGCGGGCGGGGGCACATTCCAAGAGACCCAGTACTTC. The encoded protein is CATSRAGGGTFQETQYF.